The clone carrying this T cell receptor (beta chain) was recorded a few times. Germline CDR1 reads LGHNA; CDR2 reads YSLEER. The CDR3 has 16 residues. V lost 0 bases and J 3 bases, leaving 15 bases between the germline ends. The data stem from a study of T-cell reconstitution after alpha-beta-depleted transplantation in children. Unique molecular identifiers tagged the TCRbeta library. One entry per CDR3 protein, called by TCRdb with MiXCR from the PCR reads. This table holds approximately 350,000 distinct CDR3 sequences, about 14% found once. The sample in question was PBMCs, obtained from the stem cell graft. The J gene is TRBJ2-7, the V gene TRBV4-3; possibly TRBD1 or TRBD2 for D (5 bases each). The source is a human donor who donated a stem cell graft to a child with Fanconi anemia. The CDR3 nucleotides read TGCGCCAGCAGCCAAGACTTTCCGGGACGTTACTACGAGCAGTACTTC. It is translated as CASSQDFPGRYYEQYF.